A single T cell receptor (beta chain) is shown here with its context. Specified time point: baseline, week 1 (first vaccination visit). Treatment of the sample: pre-vaccination baseline after standard-of-care therapy. These data belong to a study of a mutant IDH1 vaccine in newly diagnosed glioma. About the study: Earlier treatment was radiotherapy, temozolomide, or both, with most getting both.

The method was immunoSEQ multiplex PCR; TCRdb's version includes in-frame clones alone and lacks a portion of them. The table has over 75,000 clones, roughly 90% seen once; the top ten hold around 0.6%. This clonotype was sampled from a woman aged 50 to 60 with glioma. This sample comprised PBMCs, obtained from a glioma patient treated with radiotherapy, temozolomide or both.

This CDR3 reads CASSMADRGNQPQHF. CDR3 bases: TGTGCCAGTAGTATGGCCGACAGGGGCAATCAGCCCCAGCATTTT. The chain combines TRBV19 with TRBJ1-5; 7 nucleotides line up with TRBD1. Germline assignment: CDR1 LNHDA and CDR2 SQIVND (reference sequence). There are 15 residues in the CDR3. With V trimmed by 3 bases and J by 2 bases, 4 bases remained unmatched.